The 15 T cell receptor beta chains below come from one sample, sequenced in a study of control samples from healthy donors and cancer patients. Clones were sequenced by immunoSEQ multiplex PCR, and TCRdb holds only the in-frame ones, with some missing. The sample gives about 44,000 clones, 80% to 90% of which show up once; 10% to 13% is in the top ten. Material: PBMCs. Every receptor here comes from a woman aged 60-75 years with lung cancer.

The chain recombines TRBV5-4 with TRBJ2-2; possible D gene TRBD1, 5 bases. The CDR3 has 16 amino acids. V shed 0 bases and J shed 2 bases, with 11 bases lying between them. Germline CDR1 reads SGHNT; CDR2 reads YYREEE (reference sequence). The CDR3 DNA reads TGTGCCAGCAGCTTGGCCAGGGCCGATAACACCGGGGAGCTGTTTTTT. Residues: CASSLARADNTGELFF.

V is TRBV7-3 and J is TRBJ2-3; possibly TRBD1 or TRBD2 for D (5 bases each). Germline CDR1 SGHTA, CDR2 FQGTGA. This CDR3 is 14 amino acids long. V gave up 5 bases and J gave up 3 bases, with 12 bases separating them. The CDR3 spells CASSLGRKTDTQYF. The DNA of the CDR3 is TGTGCCAGCAGCCTGGGACGGAAAACAGATACGCAGTATTTT. The full variable domain, its missing parts supplied by reference TRBV7-3 and TRBJ2-3, is GAGVSQTPSNKVTEKGKYVELRCDPISGHTALYWYRQSLGQGPEFLIYFQGTGAADDSGLPNDRFFAVRPEGSVSTLKIQRTERGDSAVYLCASSLGRKTDTQYFGPGTRLTVL.

V is TRBV5-1 and J is TRBJ2-3, with D maybe TRBD1 (6 bases). V lost 0 bases and J lost 10, with 6 bases in between. This CDR3 is 11 amino acids long. Germline CDR1 SGHRS, CDR2 YFSETQ. The CDR3 protein is CASSLEGAQYF. Here the CDR3 DNA reads TGCGCCAGCAGCTTGGAGGGGGCGCAGTATTTT.

V and J are TRBV24-1 and TRBJ2-1; 8 bases match TRBD1. Per the germline V gene, CDR1 is KGHDR and CDR2 is SFDVKD. The CDR3 has 15 amino acids. Germline trimming cut 2 bases from V and 7 bases from J; bases unmatched to any gene: 6. The CDR3 bases are TGTGCCACCAGTGATTCGGCCAGGGGGCAGAATGAGCAGTTCTTC. It codes for CATSDSARGQNEQFF.

The chain joins TRBV28 to TRBJ2-5; D perhaps matches TRBD2 (5 bases). Germline V gene sequence: CDR1 MDHEN, CDR2 SYDVKM. This CDR3 is 13 amino acids long. Trimming took off 2 bases at V and 4 bases at J, with 8 bases between the two ends. In DNA form, the CDR3 reads TGTGCCAGCAGTTTACGGGGATTAGAGACCCAGTACTTC. Its translation is CASSLRGLETQYF.

The chain joins TRBV7-3 to TRBJ1-1; 7 bases are a match to TRBD1. The V and J ends lost 4 bases and 4 bases, in that order; junction bases with no gene match: 6. The CDR3 consists of 14 residues. Germline CDR1 and CDR2: SGHTA and FQGTGA. The CDR3 nucleotides read TGTGCCAGCAGCTCTACAGGGGTAGTCACTGAAGCTTTCTTT. This codes for CASSSTGVVTEAFF. The whole variable domain, filled in from reference TRBV7-3 and TRBJ1-1, reads GAGVSQTPSNKVTEKGKYVELRCDPISGHTALYWYRQSLGQGPEFLIYFQGTGAADDSGLPNDRFFAVRPEGSVSTLKIQRTERGDSAVYLCASSSTGVVTEAFFGQGTRLTVV.

The chain combines TRBV9 with TRBJ2-2; weak D call: TRBD1 (6 bases). The length of the CDR3 is 17 residues. Trimming took 0 bases from V and 7 from J, leaving 19 bases between them. Germline V gene sequence: CDR1 SGDLS, CDR2 YYNGEE. CDR3 loop: CASSVEVVGAKGGELFF. The CDR3, as DNA: TGTGCCAGCAGCGTAGAGGTCGTGGGGGCGAAAGGCGGGGAGCTGTTTTTT. Filled out from reference TRBV9 and TRBJ2-2, the complete variable domain reads DSGVTQTPKHLITATGQRVTLRCSPRSGDLSVYWYQQSLDQGLQFLIQYYNGEERAKGNILERFSAQQFPDLHSELNLSSLELGDSALYFCASSVEVVGAKGGELFFGEGSRLTVL.

This clone qualifies as medium-sized. J is TRBJ2-1 and V is TRBV10-2; D is undetermined. V was pared by 7 bases and J by 0 bases, with 7 bases between. The CDR3 is 13 residues long. Germline values: CDR1 WSHSY, CDR2 SAAADI. CDR3 DNA sequence: TGCGCCAGCAAAACGAGCTCCTACAATGAGCAGTTCTTC. Its protein is CASKTSSYNEQFF.

V and J are TRBV4-3 and TRBJ1-2; TRBD1 might be the D (6 bases). Trimming took 3 bases from V and 5 from J, leaving 13 bases between them. This CDR3 has 14 residues. Per the germline V gene, CDR1 is LGHNA and CDR2 is YSLEER. CDR3 loop: CASSQDQGLYGYTF. CDR3 bases: TGCGCCAGCAGCCAGGATCAGGGGCTATATGGCTACACCTTC.

The chain recombines TRBV4-1 with TRBJ1-1; D not resolved. Germline V gene sequence: CDR1 MGHRA, CDR2 YSYEKL. The CDR3 is 16 residues long. V was clipped by 0 bases and J by 0 bases, with 11 bases between them. As DNA, the CDR3 is TGCGCCAGCAGCCAAGAAGCGCAACGTCTGAACACTGAAGCTTTCTTT. Translation: CASSQEAQRLNTEAFF.

The chain uses TRBV6-5 and TRBJ1-5; no clear D gene. V dropped 6 bases and J dropped 3 bases, with 12 bases sitting between them. The CDR3 loop spans 14 amino acids. Germline CDR1 reads MNHEY; CDR2 reads SVGAGI. In DNA, the CDR3 is TGTGCCAGCAGGGTGGAATTGCTCAATCAGCCCCAGCATTTT. This translates into CASRVELLNQPQHF.

This chain joins TRBV13 and TRBJ2-7, with D perhaps TRBD2 (5 bases). CDR1 is PRHDT and CDR2 is FYEKMQ in the germline V gene (reference sequence). Trimming stripped 3 bases from V and 1 base from J, with 19 bases between. The CDR3 extends over 17 amino acids. CDR3 protein: CASSLRAANDISYEQYF. CDR3 sequence (DNA): TGTGCCAGCAGCTTGAGGGCAGCAAATGACATTTCCTACGAGCAGTACTTC.

This clone was detected once. The V gene is TRBV3-1 (or the pseudogene TRBV3-2), the J gene TRBJ2-2; the D is unclear. Germline V gene sequence: CDR1 LGHDT, CDR2 YNNKEL (reference sequence). The CDR3 has 20 residues. Trimming removed 1 base from V and 1 base from J, with 22 bases in between. CDR3 coding DNA: TGTGCCAGCAGCCAAGTCTTATTGGGCTACCGACCCTTGAACACCGGGGAGCTGTTTTTT. This codes for CASSQVLLGYRPLNTGELFF.

V is TRBV6-6 and J is TRBJ1-6; D gene unclear. Germline loops: CDR1 MNHNY, CDR2 SVGAGI (reference sequence). The V gene lost 6 bases and the J gene lost 3 bases, with 9 bases spanning the gap. CDR3 length equals 14 residues. This chain's CDR3 is CASSRTSYNSPLHF. The CDR3 coding sequence is TGTGCCAGCAGCCGCACGAGCTATAATTCACCCCTCCACTTT.

This clone came up once. V gene TRBV24-1 combines with J gene TRBJ2-2; 9 bases align to TRBD1. Germline CDR1 KGHDR, CDR2 SFDVKD. There are 14 residues in the CDR3. The V segment lost 9 bases and the J segment 6 bases; nucleotides outside the gene matches: 7. The CDR3 bases are TGTGCCACCGGGGACAGGGTGGGCGCCGGGGAGCTGTTTTTT. Its translation: CATGDRVGAGELFF.